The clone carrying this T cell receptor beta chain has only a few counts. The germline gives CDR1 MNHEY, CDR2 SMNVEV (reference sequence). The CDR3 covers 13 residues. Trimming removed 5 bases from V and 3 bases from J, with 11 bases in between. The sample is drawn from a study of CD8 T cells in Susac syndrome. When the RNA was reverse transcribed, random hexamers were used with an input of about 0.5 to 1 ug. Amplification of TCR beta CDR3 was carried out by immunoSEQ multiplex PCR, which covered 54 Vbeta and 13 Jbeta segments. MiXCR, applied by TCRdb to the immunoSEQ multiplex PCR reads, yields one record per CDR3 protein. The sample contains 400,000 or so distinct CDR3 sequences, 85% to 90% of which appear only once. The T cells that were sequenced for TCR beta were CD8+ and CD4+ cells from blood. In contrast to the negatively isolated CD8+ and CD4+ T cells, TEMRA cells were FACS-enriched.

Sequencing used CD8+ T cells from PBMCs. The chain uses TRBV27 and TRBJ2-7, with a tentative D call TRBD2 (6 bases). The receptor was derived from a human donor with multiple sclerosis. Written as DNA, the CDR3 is TGTGCCAGCAGTCCCGTGGGGGGCTACGAGCAGTACTTC. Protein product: CASSPVGGYEQYF.